This TCR beta chain was captured by sequencing in a study of T-cell reconstitution after alpha-beta-depleted transplantation in children. Study findings and constraints: A year had passed since transplant, and T-cell counts and diversity by then came mostly from newly produced T cells.

At least ten counts were recorded for this clonotype. Its antigen is unidentified. Trimming removed 6 bases at V and 9 bases at J, with 6 bases between. CDR3 length: 10 residues. Germline V gives CDR1 MNHEY, CDR2 SVGEGT. Unique molecular identifiers tagged the TCRbeta library. A single record per CDR3 protein comes from TCRdb applying MiXCR to the PCR reads. Here the sample spans some 300,000 distinct CDR3 sequences, around 7.1% being singletons. The sample here was peripheral blood, taken 360 days after TCRalphabeta/CD19-depleted stem cell transplant. The V and J genes are TRBV6-2 or TRBV6-3 and TRBJ2-1; D is unresolved. The TCR sequence derives from a female patient aged 2-9 years who had a stem cell transplant for Fanconi anemia, so the T cells may come from the graft donor. CDR3 residues: CASRASEQFF. CDR3 bases: TGTGCCAGCAGAGCGAGTGAGCAGTTCTTC.